Shown below are 5 T cell receptor beta chains from a single sample sequenced in a study of low-dose radiotherapy and immunotherapy resistance in tumors. Documented time point: before trial treatment. The TCRs were subjected to amplification over around 19 PCR cycles employing a constant-region primer in conjunction with a V-primer adapter. TCRdb recomputed calls from the reads with MiXCR, one row per CDR3 protein. The sample has roughly 46,000 distinct CDR3 sequences, approximately 12% seen once. Sequenced here: PBMCs, sampled before treatment. The receptors stem from a female donor with ovarian cancer.

Concerning this clonotype: Mismatch with germline at one junction end may stem from a read error. J is TRBJ2-6 and V is TRBV5-3; 10 bases align to TRBD1. TRBV5-3 is sorted into the ORF group, with uncertain function. There are 16 residues in the CDR3. CDR3 in amino acids: CASSWGQGPGANVLTF. DNA for the CDR3: TGTGCCAGCAGCTGGGGACAGGGGCCGGGGGCCAACGTCCTGACTTTC.

About this clonotype: A far larger clone lies a single base away; this is likely a read error. V usage is TRBV23-1 and J usage is TRBJ2-1, with no clear D. TRBV23-1 is assigned to the ORF class and has an uncertain function. The CDR3 length is 16 residues. V lost 0 bases and J lost 10, with 19 bases in between. This CDR3 is CASSQSYRTHTYEQFF. The CDR3 bases are TGCGCCAGCAGTCAATCTTACCGGACCCATACCTACGAGCAGTTCTTC.

This clonotype was detected many times. The V gene is TRBV6-1, the J gene TRBJ2-7; 13 nucleotides line up with TRBD2. Germline lookup yields CDR1 MNHNS and CDR2 SASEGT. This CDR3 has 16 amino acids. With 3 bases clipped from V and 1 base from J, the junction kept 3 bases outside the gene matches. CDR3 amino acids: CASSDGGLAGSYEQYF. CDR3 bases: TGTGCCAGCAGTGACGGGGGACTAGCGGGATCCTACGAGCAGTACTTC.

At least ten counts were recorded for this clonotype. This sequence joins TRBV12-3 or TRBV12-4 and TRBJ2-4; D is uncertain. CDR3 length equals 14 residues. V was clipped by 2 bases and J by 4 bases, with 9 bases between them. CDR3: CASSLPKQKNIQYF. In DNA form, the CDR3 reads TGTGCCAGCAGTTTACCCAAACAGAAAAACATTCAGTACTTC.

This clonotype was observed at least ten times. This chain links TRBV18 with TRBJ1-1; D ambiguous. In germline, CDR1 is KGHSH, CDR2 LQKENI. The CDR3 has 13 residues. V dropped 6 bases and J dropped 5 bases, with 13 bases sitting between them. The CDR3 protein is CASSSVGKTEAFF. Written as DNA, the CDR3 is TGTGCCAGCTCGTCAGTGGGGAAGACTGAAGCTTTCTTT.